This T cell receptor beta chain was sequenced during a study of blood T cell repertoires in COVID-19. V was clipped by 1 base and J by 1 base, with 12 bases between them. Germline V CDR1 and CDR2: SGHTA, FQGTGA. The CDR3 is 16 amino acids. Shortly before study entry, within 2 weeks, exposed participants had met a COVID-19 case. The data were produced by immunoSEQ multiplex PCR, yet TCRdb's version contains in-frame clones alone and is incomplete. The data hold around 400,000 clones, with around nine tenths observed a single time. This clonotype was obtained from a woman aged 18-29 years who had been exposed to COVID-19. V gene TRBV7-3 combines with J gene TRBJ2-3; D is possibly TRBD2 (7 bases). Sample: PBMCs or T cells enriched from blood (not recorded which). The CDR3 loop is CASSLNRAGGTDTQYF. In DNA, the CDR3 is TGTGCCAGCAGCTTAAACAGGGCGGGGGGCACAGATACGCAGTATTTT. The entire variable domain, with the rest obtained from reference TRBV7-3 and TRBJ2-3, is as follows: GAGVSQTPSNKVTEKGKYVELRCDPISGHTALYWYRQSLGQGPEFLIYFQGTGAADDSGLPNDRFFAVRPEGSVSTLKIQRTERGDSAVYLCASSLNRAGGTDTQYFGPGTRLTVL.